This record looks at one T cell receptor beta chain sequence and its context. The antigen remains undetermined. This sample was taken from a study of T-cell reconstitution after alpha-beta-depleted transplantation in children. TCRbeta library construction was performed incorporating unique molecular identifiers. One entry per CDR3 protein, called by TCRdb with MiXCR from the PCR reads. The sample lists a few hundred thousand distinct CDR3 sequences; approximately 30% were seen once. Study-wide results and limits: Recipient T cells and thymic progenitors that survived were the source of the high TCRbeta diversity seen at day 60 in some patients. It was reported that alpha-beta T cells came from several hundred expanded graft clones (about two months after transplant). T-cell counts and diversity were attributed mostly to newly produced T cells one year after transplant.

The source material was PBMCs, sampled before TCRalphabeta/CD19-depleted stem cell transplant. This TCR was sampled from a boy under three years old with Wiskott-Aldrich syndrome, due to receive a stem cell transplant.

In DNA form, the CDR3 reads TGTGCCACCAGGAGAAGCGGCACAGATACGCAGTATTTT. Translation gives CATRRSGTDTQYF. The V and J genes are TRBV24-1 and TRBJ2-3; D gene uncertain. The CDR3 runs to 13 residues. In germline, CDR1 is KGHDR, CDR2 SFDVKD. V gave up 7 bases and J gave up 1 base, with 8 bases separating them.